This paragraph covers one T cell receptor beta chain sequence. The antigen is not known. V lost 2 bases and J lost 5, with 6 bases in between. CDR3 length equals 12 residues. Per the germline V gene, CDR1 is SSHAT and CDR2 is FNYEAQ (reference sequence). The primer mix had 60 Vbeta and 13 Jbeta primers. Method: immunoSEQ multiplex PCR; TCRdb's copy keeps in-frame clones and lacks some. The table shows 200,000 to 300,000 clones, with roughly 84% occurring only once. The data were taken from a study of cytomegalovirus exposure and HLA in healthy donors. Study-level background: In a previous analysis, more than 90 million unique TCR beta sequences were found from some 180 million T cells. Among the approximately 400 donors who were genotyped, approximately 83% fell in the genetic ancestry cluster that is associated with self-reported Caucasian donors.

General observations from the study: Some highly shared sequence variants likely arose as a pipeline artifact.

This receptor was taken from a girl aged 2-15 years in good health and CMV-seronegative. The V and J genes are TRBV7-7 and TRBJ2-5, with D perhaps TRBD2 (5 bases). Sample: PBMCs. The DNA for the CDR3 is TGTGCCAGCAGCTTACGCGGGGAGACCCAGTACTTC. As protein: CASSLRGETQYF.